Listed below are T cell receptor beta chains from one sample, sequenced in a study of control samples from healthy donors and cancer patients. Generated by immunoSEQ multiplex PCR, the TCRdb table keeps only in-frame clones and is missing some. The sample includes some 210,000 clones, around 93% seen only once; the top ten take 1.8%. Sample: blood. Receptors originate from a young man in good health. Each CDR3 is given with its conserved first and last residue. A D gene is named only where the DNA matches it firmly. Clone size is shown for a subset of rows, as once, few, many or a class of expanded clone.

d_gene	abundance	v_gene	j_gene	CDR3aa	CDR3nt
-	-	TRBV5-1	TRBJ1-5	CASSPSLDQPQHF	TGCGCCAGCAGCCCCAGCCTGGATCAGCCCCAGCATTTT
-	-	TRBV7-3	TRBJ2-1	CASSPGTNNEQFF	TGTGCCAGCAGCCCCGGAACGAACAATGAGCAGTTCTTC
TRBD1	-	TRBV19	TRBJ1-5	CASRGQGNQPQHF	TGTGCCAGTAGGGGACAGGGCAATCAGCCCCAGCATTTT
-	-	TRBV18	TRBJ1-1	CASSPPQGITEAFF	TGTGCCAGCTCACCTCCACAGGGTATCACTGAAGCTTTCTTT
-	-	TRBV10-3	TRBJ2-3	CAISESPVTDTQYF	TGTGCCATCAGTGAGTCGCCAGTCACAGATACGCAGTATTTT
-	-	TRBV5-4	TRBJ1-1	CASSPKLSGRGTEAFF	TGTGCCAGCAGCCCTAAGCTCTCAGGGAGGGGCACTGAAGCTTTCTTT
-	-	TRBV29-1	TRBJ1-1	CSAQWGGEEAFF	TGCAGCGCCCAATGGGGGGGCGAGGAAGCTTTCTTT
-	once	TRBV28	TRBJ2-3	CASSFADRDLTDTQYF	TGTGCCAGCAGTTTTGCCGACCGGGACTTGACAGATACGCAGTATTTT
-	-	TRBV21-1	TRBJ1-1	CASSGNTEAFF	TGTGCCAGCAGCGGGAACACTGAAGCTTTCTTT
TRBD1	-	TRBV6-5	TRBJ1-2	CASRVTGSPYGYTF	TGTGCCAGCAGGGTGACAGGGAGTCCCTATGGCTACACCTTC
TRBD2	-	TRBV11-2	TRBJ2-7	CASSRGTSGGHYEQYF	TGTGCCAGCAGCCGAGGTACTAGCGGGGGTCACTACGAGCAGTACTTC
-	-	TRBV29-1	TRBJ1-4	CSVSAGRLNEKLFF	TGCAGCGTAAGTGCTGGCAGACTTAATGAAAAACTGTTTTTT
-	-	TRBV5-1	TRBJ2-7	CASSLAGNNEQYF	TGCGCCAGCAGCTTGGCGGGCAATAACGAGCAGTACTTC
TRBD2	-	TRBV7-2	TRBJ2-3	CASSLGLAGALRADTQYF	TGTGCCAGCAGCTTAGGTCTAGCGGGGGCCCTAAGGGCAGATACGCAGTATTTT
TRBD1	-	TRBV5-1	TRBJ2-6	CASRPRQGASGANVLTF	TGCGCCAGCAGACCGCGACAGGGGGCTTCTGGGGCCAACGTCCTGACTTTC
TRBD1	-	TRBV11-2	TRBJ1-1	CASSSRDRGFIGAEAFF	TGTGCCAGCAGCTCCCGGGACAGGGGATTTATCGGCGCTGAAGCTTTCTTT
TRBD2	once	TRBV2	TRBJ2-7	CASSWASGEQYF	TGTGCCAGCAGTTGGGCTAGCGGCGAGCAGTACTTC
TRBD2	once	TRBV7-8	TRBJ2-2	CASSYRPAGGAGELFF	TGTGCCAGCAGCTATCGACCAGCGGGGGGTGCCGGGGAGCTGTTTTTT
TRBD1	-	TRBV2	TRBJ1-2	CASSVRQGSGYGYTF	TGTGCCAGCAGTGTCCGACAGGGGTCTGGGTATGGCTACACCTTC
TRBD1	few	TRBV5-8	TRBJ1-1	CASSMGTAVRNTEAFF	TGTGCCAGCAGCATGGGGACAGCCGTTAGGAACACTGAAGCTTTCTTT
-	-	TRBV7-9	TRBJ2-1	CASIEGGMIF	TGTGCCAGCATCGAGGGGGGGATGATCTTC
TRBD1	-	TRBV5-1	TRBJ1-6	CASSPDREGSPLHF	TGCGCCAGCAGTCCGGACAGGGAGGGTTCACCCCTCCACTTT
-	-	TRBV11-2	TRBJ2-4	CASSLGVGRGPSDIQYF	TGTGCCAGCAGCTTAGGGGTAGGGCGGGGGCCGAGTGACATTCAGTACTTC
TRBD2	-	TRBV4-2	TRBJ2-3	CASSPSALAVADTQYF	TGTGCCAGCAGCCCAAGCGCACTAGCGGTGGCAGATACGCAGTATTTT
-	-	TRBV6-1	TRBJ2-3	CASSDGVSTDTQYF	TGTGCCAGCAGTGATGGTGTGAGCACAGATACGCAGTATTTT
-	once	TRBV3-1/TRBV3-2	TRBJ1-2	CASSQNAGGAGYTF	TGTGCCAGCAGCCAAAATGCAGGTGGAGCTGGCTACACCTTC
TRBD2	-	TRBV5-4	TRBJ2-7	CASSHGTSGKYEQYF	TGTGCCAGCAGCCACGGGACTAGCGGAAAGTACGAGCAGTACTTC
TRBD1	-	TRBV3-1/TRBV3-2	TRBJ1-3	CASSQGWGQGGHSGNTIYF	TGTGCCAGCAGCCAGGGATGGGGACAGGGTGGACACTCTGGAAACACCATATATTTT
-	-	TRBV7-6	TRBJ2-2	CASRSTGTDTGELFF	TGTGCCAGCAGGTCCACCGGGACCGACACCGGGGAGCTGTTTTTT
-	-	TRBV16	TRBJ2-1	CASSQSGYNEQFF	TGTGCCAGCAGCCAATCTGGTTACAATGAGCAGTTCTTC
-	-	TRBV20-1	TRBJ2-1	CSASRQTRGSEQFF	TGCAGTGCTAGTCGACAGACCCGGGGTAGTGAGCAGTTCTTC
TRBD2	-	TRBV6-5	TRBJ2-7	CASSYGLAGDYEQYF	TGTGCCAGCAGTTACGGACTAGCGGGGGACTACGAGCAGTACTTC
-	-	TRBV7-3	TRBJ2-3	CASSLGPTDTQYF	TGTGCCAGCAGCTTAGGACCCACAGATACGCAGTATTTT
TRBD1	few	TRBV10-1	TRBJ1-1	CASSPRTGGLTEAFF	TGCGCCAGCAGCCCCAGGACAGGGGGCCTTACTGAAGCTTTCTTT
-	-	TRBV2	TRBJ1-5	CASSPSTVSQPQHF	TGTGCCAGCAGCCCCTCGACAGTTAGTCAGCCCCAGCATTTT
TRBD1	-	TRBV3-1/TRBV3-2	TRBJ1-5	CASSQQGASNQPQHF	TGTGCCAGCAGCCAACAGGGGGCCAGCAATCAGCCCCAGCATTTT
-	-	TRBV30	TRBJ1-1	CAWMVNTEAFF	TGTGCCTGGATGGTGAACACTGAAGCTTTCTTT
-	-	TRBV2	TRBJ2-5	CASLAGRAETQYF	TGTGCCAGCTTAGCTGGCAGGGCAGAGACCCAGTACTTC
-	-	TRBV4-1	TRBJ2-7	CASSRGAVSYEQYF	TGCGCCAGCAGCCGGGGGGCGGTATCCTACGAGCAGTACTTC
-	-	TRBV6-5	TRBJ1-2	CASSYLGGGYTF	TGTGCCAGCAGTTACCTCGGGGGGGGCTACACCTTC
-	once	TRBV10-3	TRBJ1-2	CAISDGGGYTF	TGTGCCATCAGTGATGGGGGTGGCTACACCTTC
-	-	TRBV3-1/TRBV3-2	TRBJ2-3	CASSQEGEATRGSTDTQYF	TGTGCCAGCAGCCAAGAAGGAGAAGCCACCAGGGGCAGCACAGATACGCAGTATTTT